The source of this T cell receptor beta chain is a study of OX40 agonist ivuxolimab in advanced cancers. About the study: The patients got ivuxolimab, which is an agonistic anti-OX40 (CD134) antibody. Overall study results and limits: The 0.1-3.0 mg/kg partial responders had among the lowest clonal expansion. Dosing at 0.1 to 3.0 mg/kg was accompanied by clonal expansion of CD4+ and CD8+ blood T cells by week 6.

Libraries were prepared by immunoSEQ multiplex PCR; TCRdb keeps only in-frame clonotypes and omits some of them. The sample has about 76,000 clones, less than 90% seen once. The cohort excluded patients with autoimmune disease history or systemic immunosuppression. About this clone itself: Its specificity is not known.

Germline V gene sequence: CDR1 LNHDA, CDR2 SQIVND (reference sequence). Between the trimmed V and J ends, which lost 6 bases and 4 bases, there was a span of 16 bases. CDR3 length equals 15 residues. J is TRBJ1-3 and V is TRBV19, with a weak D call TRBD1 (5 bases). The source of this sequence is an adult with an advanced solid tumor such as melanoma, head and neck, liver or kidney cancer. The sequences come from CD4+ or CD8+ T cells sorted from blood, collected in a trial of the OX40 agonist ivuxolimab. Here the CDR3 DNA reads TGTGCCAGTAGCTACTTTAGAGGGGCGGGAAACACCATATATTTT. It codes for CASSYFRGAGNTIYF.